This T cell receptor beta chain came from a study of shared clonotypes between healthy human individuals. Overall study: A donor's plate count was three for CD4 naive and three for CD4 memory; CD8 naive had two and CD8 memory one. General study results and limits: A handful of donors shared approximately 5% of their naive CD4 clonotypes.

Germline V gene sequence: CDR1 MDHEN, CDR2 SYDVKM. The CDR3 spans 16 residues. With V trimmed by 2 bases and J by 3 bases, 8 bases remained unmatched. An assay was performed, and its level was deep. The protocol was immunoSEQ multiplex PCR, while the TCRdb copy is restricted to in-frame clones and leaves out a portion. This sample has under 1,100,000 clones, with 70% to 80% found just once. To note about this clone: Its antigen is currently unknown.

Sequencing was performed on memory CD4+ T cells sorted from blood. Subset denoted: CD45RA-negative fraction. This sequence originates from a man aged 18 to 30 in good health. This chain links TRBV28 with TRBJ2-5; 8 nucleotides agree with TRBD1. The CDR3 coding sequence is TGTGCCAGCAGTTTAGGACTGAGGGACAGGAAAGAGACCCAGTACTTC. Protein: CASSLGLRDRKETQYF.